This entry concerns a single T cell receptor beta chain. This sample was included in a study of OX40 agonist ivuxolimab in advanced cancers. Background on the study: Age averaged around 60 years (range about 20 to 80), and just over 80% were male.

V was trimmed by 3 bases and J by 10 bases, leaving 13 bases between them. Germline values: CDR1 GTSNPN, CDR2 SVGIG (reference sequence). The length of the CDR3 is 12 residues. The table came from immunoSEQ multiplex PCR; TCRdb's copy has only in-frame clones and leaves some out. The data contain over 70,000 clones, around 78% of them singletons. This chain links TRBV30 with TRBJ2-1; no firm D call. The clonotype was recovered from an adult with an advanced solid tumor such as melanoma, head and neck, liver or kidney cancer. The starting material was CD4+ or CD8+ T cells sorted from blood, obtained in a trial of the OX40 agonist ivuxolimab. The CDR3 here is CAWSSTRVEQFF. The DNA of the CDR3 is TGTGCCTGGAGCTCAACTCGAGTAGAGCAGTTCTTC.